These 18 T cell receptor beta chains were all obtained from the same sample, sequenced in a study of blood T cells in healthy people across ages. Then a second PCR, running roughly 6 to 12 cycles, was carried out with a sample-barcoded 5' primer and a J-beta primer mix. TCRdb ran MiXCR on the 5' RACE reads and lists one entry per CDR3 protein. The sample includes about 760,000 distinct CDR3 sequences, about 56% seen only once; the top ten take around 25%. The sample taken for sequencing was blood. The receptors originated from a man aged 35-49 years in good health.

The V gene is TRBV10-3, the J gene TRBJ2-5; the D gene is possibly TRBD1 (6 bases). With the DNA end fitting TRBJ2-7 better, the J assignment may be wrong. Germline V lookup: CDR1 ENHRY, CDR2 SYGVKD. The CDR3 covers 14 residues. The CDR3 spells CATKGQTSFYEQYF. In DNA form, the CDR3 reads TGTGCCACCAAAGGACAGACATCTTTTTACGAGCAGTACTTC.

The gene calls are TRBV5-4 and TRBJ2-1, with a weak D call TRBD2 (5 bases). Germline V gene sequence: CDR1 SGHNT, CDR2 YYREEE (reference sequence). V was pared by 0 bases and J by 7 bases, with 11 bases between. This CDR3 has 14 amino acids. CDR3 residues: CASSLGGHQNEQFF. The CDR3 DNA sequence: TGTGCCAGCAGCTTGGGCGGGCACCAAAATGAGCAGTTCTTC. The variable domain in full, with the rest retrieved from reference TRBV5-4 and TRBJ2-1, is ETGVTQSPTHLIKTRGQQVTLRCSSQSGHNTVSWYQQALGQGPQFIFQYYREEENGRGNFPPRFSGLQFPNYSSELNVNALELDDSALYLCASSLGGHQNEQFFGPGTRLTVL.

The CDR3 protein is CASSQRTSGSHIYEQYF. For the CDR3, the DNA is TGCGCCAGCAGCCAACGGACTAGCGGGAGCCATATCTACGAGCAGTACTTC. The genes are TRBV4-1 and TRBJ2-7; 13 positions agree with TRBD2. Trimming removed 2 bases from V and 3 bases from J; junction bases left unmatched: 7. The CDR3 is made up of 17 amino acids. From germline, CDR1 is MGHRA and CDR2 YSYEKL.

This clonotype was counted only a few times. The rearrangement links TRBV2 to TRBJ2-7, with 11 bases aligning to TRBD1. V gave up 5 bases and J gave up 6 bases; unmatched junction bases: 15. The length of the CDR3 is 17 residues. The germline V gene encodes CDR1 SNHLY and CDR2 FYNNEI. The CDR3 DNA is TGTGCCAGCAGTCGCCGAACTAGCGGACAGGGGGCCAGCGAGCAGTACTTC. Its protein product is CASSRRTSGQGASEQYF. Filled out from reference TRBV2 and TRBJ2-7, the complete variable domain reads EPEVTQTPSHQVTQMGQEVILRCVPISNHLYFYWYRQILGQKVEFLVSFYNNEISEKSEIFDDQFSVERPDGSNFTLKIRSTKLEDSAMYFCASSRRTSGQGASEQYFGPGTRLTVT.

This CDR3 is CASSPTQHQGGEQFF. CDR3 nucleotide sequence: TGTGCCAGCAGCCCAACCCAGCATCAGGGCGGTGAGCAGTTCTTC. The chain joins TRBV12-3 or TRBV12-4 to TRBJ2-1, with a possible D match to TRBD1 (5 bases). The CDR3 sequence is 15 residues long. V lost 6 bases to trimming and J lost 9 bases, with 21 bases between them.

The chain employs TRBV5-5 and TRBJ2-3; 8 bases fit TRBD2. Germline V gives CDR1 SGHKS, CDR2 YYEKEE (reference sequence). This CDR3 contains 15 residues. Trimming removed 3 bases from V and 0 bases from J; junction bases left unmatched: 3. The CDR3 reads CASSSGLGSTDTQYF. The CDR3 region has the DNA TGTGCCAGCAGCTCGGGACTAGGAAGCACAGATACGCAGTATTTT.

The genes are TRBV5-1 and TRBJ2-3; TRBD1 matches 7 bases. The CDR3 consists of 15 residues. Germline V gives CDR1 SGHRS, CDR2 YFSETQ. V lost 4 bases to trimming and J lost 0 bases; unmatched junction nucleotides: 5. The CDR3 here is CASSAGQVSTDTQYF. CDR3 nucleotides: TGCGCCAGCAGCGCCGGACAGGTTAGCACAGATACGCAGTATTTT.

This clonotype was observed a single time. The gene calls are TRBV29-1 and TRBJ1-1; D unclear. Germline V gene lookup returns CDR1 SQVTM and CDR2 ANQGSEA. V lost 4 bases and J lost 6, with 6 bases in between. The CDR3 contains 10 residues. CDR3 region: CSVVTPEAFF. CDR3 nucleotide sequence: TGCAGCGTTGTCACCCCTGAAGCTTTCTTT.

This clonotype was seen many times. The V gene is TRBV29-1, the J gene TRBJ2-1, with 13 bases aligning to TRBD2. The CDR3 length is 15 residues. Germline V CDR1 and CDR2: SQVTM, ANQGSEA. Unmatched junction bases numbered 8, after V lost 3 bases and J lost 9 bases. CDR3 DNA sequence: TGCAGCGTTGACGTCGGACTAGCGGGAGTGGGTGAGCAGTTCTTC. It is translated as CSVDVGLAGVGEQFF.

V and J are TRBV4-1 and TRBJ2-1; D not certain. Trimming left V 4 bases short and J 2 bases short, with 15 bases between. CDR3 length: 16 amino acids. Germline V gene sequence: CDR1 MGHRA, CDR2 YSYEKL. DNA of the CDR3: TGCGCCAGCAGCCCCCCAGAGAGCGAGGCCTACAATGAGCAGTTCTTC. It translates to CASSPPESEAYNEQFF.

J is TRBJ2-7 and V is TRBV11-2; either TRBD1 or TRBD2 may fit D (5 bases each). The germline gives CDR1 SGHAT, CDR2 FQNNGV. Trimming stripped 4 bases from V and 0 bases from J, with 13 bases between. This CDR3 is built from 15 residues. The chain's CDR3 is CASSSSRDDSYEQYF. Written as DNA, the CDR3 is TGTGCCAGCAGCTCTAGCCGGGACGACTCCTACGAGCAGTACTTC.

This clonotype showed up just a few times. The chain has TRBV5-1 and TRBJ2-7; TRBD1 agrees at 7 bases. There are 15 residues in the CDR3. The V segment lost 5 bases and the J segment 0 bases; nucleotides outside the gene matches: 8. The germline V gene has CDR1 SGHRS and CDR2 YFSETQ. The CDR3 region has the DNA TGCGCCAGCAGACCGATGGGACAGAGCTCCTACGAGCAGTACTTC. This codes for CASRPMGQSSYEQYF.

The V and J genes are TRBV28 and TRBJ2-3; TRBD1 matches at 9 bases. V lost 6 bases, J lost 4 bases, and 8 bases stayed unmatched. The CDR3 runs 15 residues. Germline values: CDR1 MDHEN, CDR2 SYDVKM. CDR3 loop: CASSWTGEPSDTQYF. The CDR3 DNA is TGTGCCAGCAGCTGGACAGGGGAACCCTCAGATACGCAGTATTTT.

This chain connects TRBV5-1 to TRBJ2-3; D ambiguous. Per the germline V gene, CDR1 is SGHRS and CDR2 is YFSETQ. V lost 0 bases and J 5 bases, leaving 10 bases between the germline ends. The CDR3 runs 14 residues. CDR3 nucleotide sequence: TGCGCCAGCAGCTTGGAAGGTATTGGAGATACGCAGTATTTT. Protein product: CASSLEGIGDTQYF.

The chain employs TRBV3-1 and TRBJ2-5, with 15 bases matching TRBD2. The CDR3 has 15 residues. Unmatched junction bases numbered 7, after V lost 10 bases and J lost 4 bases. Germline CDR1 is LGHDT and CDR2 is YNNKEL (reference sequence). The CDR3 reads CATRTSGRAPETQYF. For the CDR3, the DNA is TGTGCCACCCGGACTAGCGGGAGGGCCCCAGAGACCCAGTACTTC.

This rearrangement joins TRBV20-1 to TRBJ2-3; D might be TRBD2 (6 bases). This CDR3 comprises 14 residues. Between the trimmed V and J ends, which lost 2 bases and 2 bases, there was a span of 11 bases. CDR1 and CDR2 (germline): DFQATT, SNEGSKA (reference sequence). The CDR3 bases are TGCAGTGCTAGAAGCGGGTCCCACACAGATACGCAGTATTTT. It yields the protein CSARSGSHTDTQYF.

Points on this clonotype: One end of the junction is discordant with germline, which a read error may explain. The chain links TRBV28 to TRBJ2-5, with D perhaps matching TRBD1 or TRBD2 (5 bases each). Germline loops: CDR1 MDHEN, CDR2 SYDVKM. The CDR3 is 15 amino acids. In DNA form, the CDR3 reads TGTGCCAGTAGTTCAATCGGGGCCCTCCAAGAGACCCAGTACTTC. Its translation: CASSSIGALQETQYF.

This clonotype was detected only a few times. The chain has TRBV2 and TRBJ2-1; maybe TRBD1 (5 bases). There are 15 residues in the CDR3. The V end was cut by 0 bases, the J end by 5 bases, with 11 bases between. Germline values: CDR1 SNHLY, CDR2 FYNNEI. In DNA form, the CDR3 reads TGTGCCAGCAGTGAAGCCCCCCAAGGGGACAATGAGCAGTTCTTC. It yields the protein CASSEAPQGDNEQFF.